A single sample is the source of the 23 T cell receptor beta chains below, sequenced in a study of blood T cell repertoires in COVID-19. This table comes from immunoSEQ multiplex PCR, and its TCRdb copy is limited to in-frame clones, with some not included. The sample consists of hundreds of thousands of clones, around nine tenths of them appearing once. The specimen was peripheral blood. The receptors come from a man in his sixties or seventies with acute or convalescent COVID-19.

V and J are TRBV5-5 and TRBJ2-1; D is possibly TRBD1 (5 bases). Trimming removed 0 bases at V and 5 bases at J, with 12 bases between. CDR1 and CDR2 (germline): SGHKS, YYEKEE (reference sequence). The CDR3 totals 15 residues. In DNA, the CDR3 is TGTGCCAGCAGCTTGGGGACAAGTCAAAACAATGAGCAGTTCTTC. Its translation is CASSLGTSQNNEQFF. The full variable domain, completed using reference TRBV5-5 and TRBJ2-1, is DAGVTQSPTHLIKTRGQQVTLRCSPISGHKSVSWYQQVLGQGPQFIFQYYEKEERGRGNFPDRFSARQFPNYSSELNVNALLLGDSALYLCASSLGTSQNNEQFFGPGTRLTVL.

In the case of this clone: Within the sample, other DNA sequences also encode this same CDR3. This sequence joins TRBV28 and TRBJ2-7; D not certain. V was cut by 3 bases and J by 4 bases, with 7 bases left in between. This CDR3 comprises 12 residues. Germline CDR1 and CDR2: MDHEN and SYDVKM. DNA of the CDR3: TGTGCCAGCAGTTTCCCAGATTACGAGCAGTACTTC. Translating gives CASSFPDYEQYF.

The chain links TRBV15 to TRBJ1-5; 10 bases line up with TRBD1. The CDR3 has 14 residues. Unmatched junction bases numbered 2, after V lost 3 bases and J lost 6 bases. Germline CDR1 and CDR2: LNHNV and YYDKDF (reference sequence). CDR3 coding DNA: TGTGCCACCAGCAGTAGGACAGGGGGTCAGCCCCAGCATTTT. This codes for CATSSRTGGQPQHF.

The chain carries TRBV5-6 and TRBJ1-6; tentatively, D is TRBD1 (5 bases). Trimming removed 4 bases at V and 0 bases at J, with 17 bases between. The CDR3 runs to 18 residues. Looked up from germline, CDR1 is SGHDT and CDR2 is YYEEEE. This CDR3 reads CASSLGPGVSSYNSPLHF. CDR3 DNA sequence: TGTGCCAGCAGCCTGGGGCCAGGTGTGAGCTCCTATAATTCACCCCTCCACTTT.

The chain joins TRBV7-2 to TRBJ1-2; D unclear. Trimming left V 5 bases short and J 4 bases short, with 11 bases between. Germline V gene data show CDR1 as SGHTA and CDR2 as FQGNSA. CDR3 length: 13 residues. CDR3 loop: CASSQMALYGYTF. The CDR3 DNA sequence: TGTGCCAGCAGCCAAATGGCCCTCTATGGCTACACCTTC.

This clone was found a few times. This sequence joins TRBV6-5 and TRBJ2-1, with 10 bases fitting TRBD1. CDR1 is MNHEY, CDR2 SVGAGI, per germline. The CDR3 covers 15 residues. V shed 6 bases, J shed 5 bases, and the junction held 7 bases outside the gene matches. CDR3 nucleotide sequence: TGTGCCAGCAGCCTGGGACAGGGGTTACACAATGAGCAGTTCTTC. Translation: CASSLGQGLHNEQFF.

The V and J genes are TRBV19 and TRBJ2-7, with TRBD1 identical over 8 bases. V lost 8 bases to trimming and J lost 3 bases; unmatched junction nucleotides: 12. This CDR3 is built from 15 residues. CDR1 LNHDA and CDR2 SQIVND come from the germline V gene (reference sequence). CDR3 protein: CASSDIGTGNYEQYF. The DNA of the CDR3 is TGTGCCAGTTCAGACATCGGGACAGGCAACTACGAGCAGTACTTC.

This clone has only one observation. The rearrangement links TRBV19 to TRBJ2-1, with TRBD1 matching over 10 bases. This CDR3 is 15 amino acids long. Losses at the gene ends were 3 bases for V and 8 bases for J; bases not matched to a gene: 7. CDR1 and CDR2 (germline): LNHDA, SQIVND (reference sequence). The CDR3 DNA follows: TGTGCCAGTAGTATGCGGACAGGGGGTGTTTATGAGCAGTTCTTC. This sequence encodes CASSMRTGGVYEQFF.

J is TRBJ1-5 and V is TRBV28; D not resolved. In germline, CDR1 is MDHEN, CDR2 SYDVKM. The length of the CDR3 is 18 residues. The germline V and J ends were trimmed by 3 bases and 0 bases, with 18 bases remaining between them. CDR3 nucleotides: TGTGCCAGCAGTTTTTTTTCCGCGGCCCCACGTAGCAATCAGCCCCAGCATTTT. Its protein product is CASSFFSAAPRSNQPQHF.

The J gene is TRBJ1-1, the V gene TRBV7-7, with unresolved D. Trimming shortened V by 6 bases and J by 5 bases, and 13 bases separated the two germline ends. This CDR3 spans 13 amino acids. Per germline, CDR1 SSHAT and CDR2 FNYEAQ (reference sequence). CDR3 sequence (DNA): TGTGCCAGCAGTATTACAGCGGGGACTGAAGCTTTCTTT. It is translated as CASSITAGTEAFF.

The V call is TRBV30, the J call TRBJ1-4; D remains ambiguous. CDR1 GTSNPN and CDR2 SVGIG come from the germline V gene (reference sequence). Trimming left V 4 bases short and J 1 base short, with 7 bases between. The CDR3 covers 13 residues. The CDR3 nucleotides are TGTGCCTGGAATGGAGAAACTAATGAAAAACTGTTTTTT. This gives the protein CAWNGETNEKLFF.

This rearrangement joins TRBV5-1 to TRBJ2-7, with D tentatively TRBD1 (6 bases). Per germline, CDR1 SGHRS and CDR2 YFSETQ. Trimming took 3 bases from V and 4 from J, leaving 14 bases between them. This CDR3 spans 14 amino acids. The CDR3 DNA follows: TGCGCCAGCAGCTCCAGTATAGGGGGTTACGAGCAGTACTTC. Translation gives CASSSSIGGYEQYF.

J is TRBJ2-1 and V is TRBV5-1; D is ambiguous. This CDR3 is built from 16 residues. Germline V lookup: CDR1 SGHRS, CDR2 YFSETQ. V was shortened by 0 bases and J by 2 bases, with 12 bases between the two germline ends. The CDR3 bases are TGCGCCAGCAGCTTGGCTGCGGCACTACCCTACAATGAGCAGTTCTTC. This codes for CASSLAAALPYNEQFF.

V gene TRBV14 combines with J gene TRBJ2-1; a weak D match, TRBD2 (6 bases). V gave up 4 bases and J gave up 3 bases, with 16 bases separating them. The CDR3 has 16 residues. The germline gives CDR1 SGHDN, CDR2 FVKESK. The CDR3 loop is CASSLLGGAHYNEQFF. Here the CDR3 DNA reads TGTGCCAGCAGCCTACTAGGAGGGGCCCACTACAATGAGCAGTTCTTC.

Remarks on this clone: Other DNA sequences in the same sample also yield this CDR3. The rearrangement joins TRBV7-2 to TRBJ2-2, with D maybe TRBD2 (5 bases). The germline V gene encodes CDR1 SGHTA and CDR2 FQGNSA. Trimming left V 4 bases short and J 5 bases short, with 11 bases between. CDR3 length equals 14 residues. CDR3 nucleotide sequence: TGTGCCAGCAGCTATCGGACGGGGACCGGGGAGCTGTTTTTT. This codes for CASSYRTGTGELFF.

The chain employs TRBV19 and TRBJ2-1; no reliable D call. CDR1 is LNHDA, CDR2 SQIVND, per germline (reference sequence). The length of the CDR3 is 14 residues. V dropped 5 bases and J dropped 2 bases, with 10 bases sitting between them. CDR3 sequence: CASSGGLPYNEQFF. In DNA, the CDR3 is TGTGCCAGTAGTGGCGGCCTTCCCTACAATGAGCAGTTCTTC.

This clone showed up just a few times. V usage is TRBV19 and J usage is TRBJ1-3, with D hard to call. V dropped 7 bases and J dropped 0 bases, with 13 bases sitting between them. Germline CDR1 LNHDA, CDR2 SQIVND (reference sequence). CDR3 length: 15 amino acids. The CDR3 loop is CASTLPLSSGNTIYF. In nucleotides, the CDR3 is TGTGCCAGTACTCTTCCGCTGAGCTCTGGAAACACCATATATTTT.

The chain has TRBV18 and TRBJ1-3, with 8 bases matching TRBD1. Germline loops: CDR1 KGHSH, CDR2 LQKENI. The ends lost 4 bases at V and 4 bases at J; junction bases unmatched: 9. This CDR3 is built from 16 residues. Written as DNA, the CDR3 is TGTGCCAGCTCACTTTCGCAGGGGGCGCGAGGAAACACCATATATTTT. Its protein is CASSLSQGARGNTIYF. Based on the CDR3 plus reference TRBV18 and TRBJ1-3, the full variable domain is NAGVMQNPRHLVRRRGQEARLRCSPMKGHSHVYWYRQLPEEGLKFMVYLQKENIIDESGMPKERFSAEFPKEGPSILRIQQVVRGDSAAYFCASSLSQGARGNTIYFGEGSWLTVV.

This chain connects TRBV6-5 to TRBJ2-1; D is possibly TRBD1 (6 bases). Germline V gives CDR1 MNHEY, CDR2 SVGAGI. CDR3 size: 15 residues. V shed 5 bases and J shed 10 bases, with 21 bases lying between them. The CDR3 sequence: CASSTKGGRNTEQFF. In DNA, the CDR3 is TGTGCCAGCAGTACAAAAGGGGGTAGAAACACCGAGCAGTTCTTC.

V and J are TRBV5-1 and TRBJ2-2; a possible D gene is TRBD2 (5 bases). The CDR3 covers 16 residues. Per germline, CDR1 SGHRS and CDR2 YFSETQ. Trimming left V 1 base short and J 3 bases short, with 13 bases between. Here the CDR3 reads CASSLFGAADTGELFF. In nucleotides, the CDR3 is TGCGCCAGCAGCTTGTTTGGAGCGGCGGACACCGGGGAGCTGTTTTTT.

The rearrangement uses TRBV3-1 (or the pseudogene TRBV3-2) and TRBJ2-1, with 16 nucleotides matching TRBD2. Germline V gene data show CDR1 as LGHDT and CDR2 as YNNKEL (reference sequence). The CDR3 contains 19 residues. With V trimmed by 5 bases and J by 4 bases, 11 bases remained unmatched. The CDR3 region is CASSSLPGTSGGGYNEQFF. The CDR3 DNA is TGTGCCAGCAGCTCCCTACCCGGGACTAGCGGGGGGGGGTACAATGAGCAGTTCTTC.

This clone was observed at least ten times. CDR3 loop: CASSPGGGPGELFF. As DNA, the CDR3 is TGTGCCAGCAGCCCCGGCGGAGGCCCCGGGGAGCTGTTTTTT. The rearrangement uses TRBV13 and TRBJ2-2, with D possibly matching TRBD2 (5 bases). Germline V gives CDR1 PRHDT, CDR2 FYEKMQ (reference sequence). Trimming took 5 bases from V and 6 from J, leaving 13 bases between them. This CDR3 is built from 14 residues.

The chain carries TRBV5-1 and TRBJ2-5; 9 nucleotides agree with TRBD2. From germline, CDR1 is SGHRS and CDR2 YFSETQ. V shed 1 base and J 0 bases; nucleotides not matched to a gene: 4. This CDR3 has 16 residues. This chain's CDR3 is CASSLIAGVYQETQYF. The CDR3 DNA reads as TGCGCCAGCAGCTTGATAGCGGGGGTGTACCAAGAGACCCAGTACTTC.